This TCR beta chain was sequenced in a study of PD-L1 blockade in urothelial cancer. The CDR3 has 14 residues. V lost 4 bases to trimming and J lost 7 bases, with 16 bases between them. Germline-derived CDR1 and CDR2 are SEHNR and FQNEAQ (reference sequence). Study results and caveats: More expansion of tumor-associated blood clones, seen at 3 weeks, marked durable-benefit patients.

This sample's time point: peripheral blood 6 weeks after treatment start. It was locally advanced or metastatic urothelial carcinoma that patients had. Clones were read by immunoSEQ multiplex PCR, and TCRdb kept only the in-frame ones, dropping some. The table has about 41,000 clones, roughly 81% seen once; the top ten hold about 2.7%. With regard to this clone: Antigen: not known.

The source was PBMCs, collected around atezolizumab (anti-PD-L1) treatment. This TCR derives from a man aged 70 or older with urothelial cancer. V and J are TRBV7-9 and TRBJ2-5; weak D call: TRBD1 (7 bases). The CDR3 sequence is CASSSPGGSPTQYF. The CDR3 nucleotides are TGTGCCAGCAGCTCTCCAGGGGGGTCGCCGACCCAGTACTTC.